The entry that follows covers one T cell receptor beta chain sequence. Its specificity is not known. These data belong to a study of cytomegalovirus exposure and HLA in healthy donors. Whole-study results and caveats: In an earlier analysis, productive rearrangement rates for most beta V segments clustered near 87% or 30%.

V was shortened by 1 base and J by 4 bases, with 13 bases between the two germline ends. CDR1 is LGHNA and CDR2 is YSLEER in the germline V gene. The CDR3 is 15 residues long. The PCR employed 60 Vbeta primers together with 13 Jbeta primers. Clones were read by immunoSEQ multiplex PCR, and TCRdb kept only the in-frame ones, dropping some. This sample contains about 170,000 clones. The clonotype was recovered from a woman aged 18-35 years in good health and CMV-seropositive. The V and J genes are TRBV4-3 and TRBJ1-1, with D maybe TRBD1 (6 bases). Sequencing used PBMCs. The CDR3 coding sequence is TGCGCCAGCAGCCAAGGGGAGGGGGTGGCCACTGAAGCTTTCTTT. Protein: CASSQGEGVATEAFF.